Below, one T cell receptor beta chain is given with its context. Authors' analysis steps: Cell counts per sample came from amplifying reference gene primers. Sequencing used immunoSEQ multiplex PCR; TCRdb keeps in-frame clones, though not all of them. The V and J calls and clone size are taken from that table; D and trimming were inferred from the DNA. Here the sample spans about 140,000 clones, around four fifths being singletons. This sample was taken from a study of blood T cell repertoires in COVID-19. Study background: Collection of acute and convalescent COVID-19 samples took place in the United States, Italy and Spain. PBMCs, B-cell-depleted T cells, or T cells provided the cDNA or gDNA that made up the material.

This TCR derives from a woman aged 80 or over with acute or convalescent COVID-19. The sequencing sample was made of peripheral blood.

In DNA, the CDR3 is TGTGCCAGCGGGACAGGGGGCGTTCAGCCCCAGCATTTT. Amino acid sequence: CASGTGGVQPQHF. This rearrangement joins TRBV28 to TRBJ1-5; 12 positions match TRBD1. The CDR3 loop spans 13 amino acids. Per germline, CDR1 MDHEN and CDR2 SYDVKM. V shed 8 bases and J 6 bases; nucleotides not matched to a gene: 2.